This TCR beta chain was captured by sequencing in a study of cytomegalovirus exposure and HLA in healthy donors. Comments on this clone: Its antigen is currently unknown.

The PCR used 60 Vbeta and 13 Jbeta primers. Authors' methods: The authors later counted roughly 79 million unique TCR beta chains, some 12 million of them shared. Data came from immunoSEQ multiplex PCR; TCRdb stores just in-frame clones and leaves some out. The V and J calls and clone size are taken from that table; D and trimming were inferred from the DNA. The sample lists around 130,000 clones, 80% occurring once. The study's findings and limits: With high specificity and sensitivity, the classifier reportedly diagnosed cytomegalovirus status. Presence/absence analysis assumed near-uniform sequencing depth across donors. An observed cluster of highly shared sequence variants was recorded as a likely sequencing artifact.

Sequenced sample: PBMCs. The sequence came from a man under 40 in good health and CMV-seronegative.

The DNA of the CDR3 is TGTGCCAGCAGCCCGGGACTAGCGGGAGGTTCAGAGACCCAGTACTTC. Its translation is CASSPGLAGGSETQYF. V usage is TRBV7-2 and J usage is TRBJ2-5; the match to TRBD2 covers 15 bases. The CDR3 consists of 16 residues. The germline V gene has CDR1 SGHTA and CDR2 FQGNSA. Losses at the gene ends were 5 bases for V and 4 bases for J; bases not matched to a gene: 5.